This paragraph reports one TCR beta chain. Its antigen is not known. These data are taken from a study of cytomegalovirus exposure and HLA in healthy donors. Study conclusions and caveats: Immune exposure information available was restricted to CMV serostatus. Productive status was seen about 90% or about 30% of the time for most TCR beta V segments in an earlier analysis.

The CDR3 length is 14 residues. The germline V gene has CDR1 SGHAT and CDR2 FQNNGV. Losses at the gene ends were 3 bases for V and 2 bases for J; bases not matched to a gene: 1. The PCR made use of 60 Vbeta and 13 Jbeta primers. Clones were sequenced by immunoSEQ multiplex PCR, and TCRdb holds only the in-frame ones, with some missing. The sample has roughly 170,000 clones, more than 80% seen once. The chain joins TRBV11-2 to TRBJ2-1, with TRBD2 matching 7 bases. This sequence was found in a woman aged 18-29 years in good health and CMV-seronegative. What was sequenced was PBMCs. CDR3 in amino acids: CASSLTSPYNEQFF. In DNA form, the CDR3 reads TGTGCCAGCAGCTTGACTAGCCCCTACAATGAGCAGTTCTTC.